Shown below are 10 T cell receptor beta chains from a single sample sequenced in a study of T cell clusters in autoimmune cytopenias. Each sample's input was about 270 ng genomic DNA, roughly 40,000 genome equivalents. TRB rearrangements were amplified by touch-down multiplex PCR with mixed TRB-A/B primers. TCRdb re-called the multiplex PCR reads and catalogs CDR3 proteins one per entry, DNA excluded. The listing contains under 7,500 distinct CDR3 sequences. The same specimen was also included in a second study, on T cell repertoires in aging, cancer and after chemotherapy.

The sample was peripheral blood. All receptors derive from a human donor in good health.

This sequence joins TRBV12-3 or TRBV12-4 and TRBJ2-3; absent DNA, TCRdb's TRBD2 call cannot be checked. The CDR3 is 15 amino acids. CDR3 in amino acids: CASSLTEGWADTQYF.

V gene TRBV6-5 combines with J gene TRBJ1-2; TCRdb outputs TRBD1, but without DNA this stays unchecked. The CDR3 is 15 amino acids. CDR1 and CDR2 from the germline V gene are MNHEY and SVGAGI. The CDR3: CASKRGGIGAGGYTF.

According to its frequency, this clonotype is medium-sized. The rearrangement links TRBV19 to TRBJ1-5; absent DNA, TCRdb's TRBD1 call cannot be checked. The CDR3 has 15 amino acids. Germline V gene sequence: CDR1 LNHDA, CDR2 SQIVND (reference sequence). The CDR3 sequence: CASSSQTGSNQPQHF.

The CDR3: CASSINAGGPGEQFF. The chain links TRBV19 to TRBJ2-1; TCRdb's D call of TRBD2 is untestable without DNA. CDR1 is LNHDA and CDR2 is SQIVND in the germline V gene (reference sequence). This CDR3 contains 15 residues.

According to its frequency, this clonotype is medium-sized (0.01 to 0.1%). The chain has TRBV29-1 and TRBJ2-5; there is no DNA to check the TCRdb D call of TRBD1. Germline V lookup: CDR1 SQVTM, CDR2 ANQGSEA. This CDR3 spans 12 amino acids. CDR3: CSVGQGMETQYF.

The chain combines TRBV27 with TRBJ2-5; TCRdb lists TRBD1, though no DNA is available to test this call. The germline CDR1 and CDR2 sequences are MNHEY and SMNVEV (reference sequence). The CDR3 totals 11 residues. The CDR3: CASSLGGTQYF.

The J gene is TRBJ2-2, the V gene TRBV7-9; TCRdb gives TRBD1 as the D gene, but with no DNA this cannot be confirmed. CDR3 length: 14 residues. Per the germline V gene, CDR1 is SEHNR and CDR2 is FQNEAQ (reference sequence). CDR3 loop: CASSLVQGTGELFF.

This clonotype ranks as medium-sized in terms of frequency. This chain's CDR3 is CASSPGTGMRGELFF. The chain employs TRBV6-1 and TRBJ2-2; the D call from TCRdb, TRBD1, cannot be confirmed without DNA. Germline V gene lookup returns CDR1 MNHNS and CDR2 SASEGT. This CDR3 is 15 amino acids long.

V gene TRBV6-5 combines with J gene TRBJ2-7; TCRdb designates TRBD2, a call that cannot be tested without DNA. CDR1 and CDR2 from the germline V gene are MNHEY and SVGAGI. This CDR3 has 14 amino acids. This chain's CDR3 is CASSSTGGTYEQYF.

The CDR3 spells CASSLVGGQGIGKLFF. The rearrangement joins TRBV7-2 to TRBJ1-4; TCRdb selects TRBD1, and the lack of DNA leaves this call unchecked. CDR1 and CDR2 (germline): SGHTA, FQGNSA. The CDR3 has 16 residues.